One and the same sample provided the 18 T cell receptor beta chains below, sequenced in a study of vaccination effects on CD4 cells after COVID-19. Peptide-pool stimulation followed by sequencing identified expanded antigen-specific CD4+ clonotypes in the ViraFEST assay. Following culture for approximately ten days, CD4+ T cells were isolated. Sequenced by immunoSEQ multiplex PCR; TCRdb stores in-frame clones only, minus some. The data show about 61,000 clones, approximately 80% seen once. These TCRs are of unknown antigen specificity. This material consisted of CD4+ T cells from PBMCs cultured with HCoV-229E spike peptides, taken before COVID-19 vaccination. The receptors shown here come from a human donor who received a COVID-19 vaccine.

J is TRBJ2-5 and V is TRBV5-8; tentatively, D is TRBD1 or TRBD2 (5 bases each). The CDR3 length is 15 residues. CDR1 SGHTS and CDR2 YDEGEE come from the germline V gene. Trimming shortened V by 0 bases and J by 4 bases, and 13 bases separated the two germline ends. CDR3 bases: TGTGCCAGCAGCTTGGGGGAAAACGGGGCAGAGACCCAGTACTTC. It codes for CASSLGENGAETQYF. The complete variable domain, with remaining parts taken from reference TRBV5-8 and TRBJ2-5, reads EAGVTQSPTHLIKTRGQQATLRCSPISGHTSVYWYQQALGLGLQFLLWYDEGEERNRGNFPPRFSGRQFPNYSSELNVNALELEDSALYLCASSLGENGAETQYFGPGTRLLVL.

The rearrangement uses TRBV19 and TRBJ1-5; possibly TRBD1 for D (5 bases). Trimming pared 4 bases from V and 5 bases from J, leaving 9 bases between. Germline-derived CDR1 and CDR2 are LNHDA and SQIVND (reference sequence). The CDR3 spans 13 residues. CDR3 loop: CASSSVGDQPQHF. CDR3 DNA sequence: TGTGCCAGTAGTAGTGTGGGGGATCAGCCCCAGCATTTT.

The J gene is TRBJ1-4, the V gene TRBV15; D is uncertain. The V gene lost 5 bases and the J gene lost 8 bases, with 24 bases spanning the gap. This CDR3 has 17 residues. Germline-derived CDR1 and CDR2 are LNHNV and YYDKDF (reference sequence). The CDR3 region is CATSLTENIGTREKLFF. The CDR3 region has the DNA TGTGCCACCAGCCTCACTGAAAATATAGGAACAAGGGAAAAACTGTTTTTT. Complete variable domain (other parts from reference TRBV15 and TRBJ1-4): DAMVIQNPRYQVTQFGKPVTLSCSQTLNHNVMYWYQQKSSQAPKLLFHYYDKDFNNEADTPDNFQSRRPNTSFCFLDIRSPGLGDTAMYLCATSLTENIGTREKLFFGSGTQLSVL.

Here the CDR3 reads CASSSGQGTDTQYF. In DNA form, the CDR3 reads TGTGCCAGCAGCTCGGGACAAGGCACAGATACGCAGTATTTT. The V and J genes are TRBV7-3 and TRBJ2-3; a weak D match, TRBD1 (6 bases). The V end was cut by 4 bases, the J end by 1 base, with 9 bases between. This CDR3 spans 14 amino acids. Germline V CDR1 and CDR2: SGHTA, FQGTGA.

This chain joins TRBV5-1 and TRBJ2-3; 12 bases are shared with TRBD2. The V gene end was trimmed by 2 bases and the J gene end by 5 bases; junction bases not matched to a gene: 12. The CDR3 extends over 18 amino acids. Germline assignment: CDR1 SGHRS and CDR2 YFSETQ. CDR3 nucleotide sequence: TGCGCCAGCAGCTTAACTCCTCGACTAGCGGGAGTAGTAGATACGCAGTATTTT. It encodes CASSLTPRLAGVVDTQYF.

V usage is TRBV24-1 and J usage is TRBJ2-1; D is tentatively TRBD1 or TRBD2 (5 bases each). Germline loops: CDR1 KGHDR, CDR2 SFDVKD. V shed 2 bases and J shed 0 bases, with 22 bases lying between them. This CDR3 has 20 residues. As DNA, the CDR3 is TGTGCCACCAGTGATTCGACACCTAGATCGGGGCGGATCTCCTACAATGAGCAGTTCTTC. Translating gives CATSDSTPRSGRISYNEQFF.

This clone was detected once. The chain joins TRBV2 to TRBJ1-2; 7 bases map to TRBD1. V lost 6 bases to trimming and J lost 6 bases; unmatched junction nucleotides: 4. The CDR3 sequence is 12 residues long. In germline, CDR1 is SNHLY, CDR2 FYNNEI. In nucleotides, the CDR3 is TGTGCCAGCAGGAGGGGGCGTGATGGCTACACCTTC. Amino acids: CASRRGRDGYTF.

The chain joins TRBV19 to TRBJ2-5; weak D call: TRBD2 (6 bases). V shed 3 bases and J shed 5 bases, with 13 bases lying between them. Germline V CDR1 and CDR2: LNHDA, SQIVND (reference sequence). The length of the CDR3 is 14 residues. CDR3 coding DNA: TGTGCCAGTAGTATGCGGAGGGCGGGTGAGACCCAGTACTTC. Protein sequence: CASSMRRAGETQYF.

In regard to this clone: The same CDR3 arises from other DNA sequences in this sample as well. The chain employs TRBV24-1 and TRBJ2-5; D might be TRBD1 or TRBD2, each matching 6 bases. CDR3 size: 15 residues. Trimming cost V 0 bases and J 2 bases, with 9 bases left between them. Germline values: CDR1 KGHDR, CDR2 SFDVKD. Here the CDR3 DNA reads TGTGCCACCAGTGATTTGCGAGGGGGGCAAGAGACCCAGTACTTC. Translation gives CATSDLRGGQETQYF.

The V and J genes are TRBV7-2 and TRBJ1-3, with D hard to call. V lost 1 base, J lost 1 base, and 8 bases lay in between. Germline loops: CDR1 SGHTA, CDR2 FQGNSA. CDR3 length: 15 residues. CDR3 bases: TGTGCCAGCAGCTTAGTTGGCACATCTGGAAACACCATATATTTT. This codes for CASSLVGTSGNTIYF.

The chain uses TRBV4-2 and TRBJ1-2; D possibly corresponds to TRBD1 (6 bases). Germline CDR1 and CDR2: LGHNA and YNFKEQ. CDR3 length equals 15 residues. Trimming removed 1 base from V and 5 bases from J, with 14 bases in between. The CDR3 is CASSQAGTPLYGYTF. CDR3 in DNA: TGTGCCAGCAGCCAAGCCGGGACACCACTTTATGGCTACACCTTC.

The chain carries TRBV20-1 and TRBJ2-3; D gene ambiguous. The CDR3 length is 10 residues. Germline values: CDR1 DFQATT, CDR2 SNEGSKA (reference sequence). The ends were cut back, 5 bases at V and 6 bases at J, with 6 bases in the middle. CDR3 DNA: TGCAGTGCTGGAAGGGATACGCAGTATTTT. This sequence encodes CSAGRDTQYF.

The table lists this clone with a few counts. The chain's CDR3 is CASSNGIHNQPQHF. Written as DNA, the CDR3 is TGTGCCAGCAGCAACGGGATTCACAATCAGCCCCAGCATTTT. This chain links TRBV7-8 with TRBJ1-5; no reliable D call. V lost 5 bases and J lost 3, with 11 bases in between. This CDR3 region has 14 residues. The V gene's germline CDR1 is SGHVS and CDR2 FQNEAQ.

Only one count was recorded for this clone. J is TRBJ2-7 and V is TRBV2, with a possible D match to TRBD1 (6 bases). This CDR3 has 16 residues. Germline V lookup: CDR1 SNHLY, CDR2 FYNNEI. Trimming took 4 bases from V and 0 from J, leaving 16 bases between them. CDR3 sequence: CASSVYGQGNSYEQYV. In DNA form, the CDR3 reads TGTGCCAGCAGTGTATACGGGCAGGGGAACTCCTACGAGCAGTACGTC.

The CDR3 region has the DNA TGTGCCATCGGGGACCCGAACACCGGGGAGCTGTTTTTT. Translating it yields CAIGDPNTGELFF. The chain employs TRBV10-3 and TRBJ2-2; D tentatively fits TRBD1 or TRBD2 (5 bases each). From germline, CDR1 is ENHRY and CDR2 SYGVKD. V gave up 8 bases and J gave up 0 bases, with 7 bases separating them. The CDR3 spans 13 residues.

This rearrangement joins TRBV6-5 to TRBJ1-2; D is possibly TRBD1 (5 bases). The germline V and J ends were trimmed by 6 bases and 4 bases, with 12 bases remaining between them. The CDR3 is made up of 13 amino acids. Germline V gives CDR1 MNHEY, CDR2 SVGAGI. CDR3: CASRPQGVYGYTF. For the CDR3, the DNA is TGTGCCAGCAGACCGCAGGGCGTCTATGGCTACACCTTC.

The count of this clone is one. The gene calls are TRBV12-5 and TRBJ1-5; 7 bases agree with TRBD1. The CDR3 is 14 amino acids. Unmatched junction bases numbered 9, after V lost 6 bases and J lost 7 bases. Per the germline V gene, CDR1 is LGHNT and CDR2 is FRNRAP. The CDR3 loop reads CASGGDSQRQPQHF. The CDR3 nucleotides are TGTGCTAGTGGAGGGGACAGTCAACGCCAGCCCCAGCATTTT.

The chain joins TRBV5-5 to TRBJ1-4; the match to TRBD1 covers 10 bases. V was clipped by 5 bases and J by 6 bases; unmatched bases: 4. Germline values: CDR1 SGHKS, CDR2 YYEKEE (reference sequence). The CDR3 spans 14 residues. CDR3: CASSPGQGYEKLFF. CDR3 bases: TGTGCCAGCAGTCCGGGACAGGGGTATGAAAAACTGTTTTTT.